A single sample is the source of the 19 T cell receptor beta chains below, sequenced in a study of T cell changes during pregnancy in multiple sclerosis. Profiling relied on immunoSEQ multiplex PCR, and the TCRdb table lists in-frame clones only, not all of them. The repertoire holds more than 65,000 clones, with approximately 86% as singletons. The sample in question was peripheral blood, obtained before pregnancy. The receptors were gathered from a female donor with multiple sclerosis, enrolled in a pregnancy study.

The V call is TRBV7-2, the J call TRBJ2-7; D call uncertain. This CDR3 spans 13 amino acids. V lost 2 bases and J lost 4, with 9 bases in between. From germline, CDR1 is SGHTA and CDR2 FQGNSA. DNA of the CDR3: TGTGCCAGCAGCTTAAGTCCCGGTTACGAGCAGTACTTC. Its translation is CASSLSPGYEQYF.

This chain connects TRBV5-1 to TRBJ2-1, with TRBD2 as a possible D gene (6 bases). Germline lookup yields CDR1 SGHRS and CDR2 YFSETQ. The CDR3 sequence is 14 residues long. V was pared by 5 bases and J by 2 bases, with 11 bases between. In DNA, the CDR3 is TGCGCCAGCAGTGGTGGGGGGACCTACAATGAGCAGTTCTTC. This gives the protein CASSGGGTYNEQFF. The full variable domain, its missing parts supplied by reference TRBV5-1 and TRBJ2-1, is KAGVTQTPRYLIKTRGQQVTLSCSPISGHRSVSWYQQTPGQGLQFLFEYFSETQRNKGNFPGRFSGRQFSNSRSEMNVSTLELGDSALYLCASSGGGTYNEQFFGPGTRLTVL.

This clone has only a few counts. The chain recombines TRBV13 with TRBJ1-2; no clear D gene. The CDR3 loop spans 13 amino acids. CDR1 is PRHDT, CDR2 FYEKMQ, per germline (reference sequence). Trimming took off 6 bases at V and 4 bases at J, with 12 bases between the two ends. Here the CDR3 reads CASSLFGRYGYTF. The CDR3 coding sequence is TGTGCCAGCAGTCTCTTTGGCCGCTATGGCTACACCTTC.

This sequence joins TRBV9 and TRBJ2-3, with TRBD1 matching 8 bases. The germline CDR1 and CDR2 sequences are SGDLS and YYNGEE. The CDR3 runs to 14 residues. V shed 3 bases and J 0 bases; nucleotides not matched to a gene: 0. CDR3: CASSGQGSTDTQYF. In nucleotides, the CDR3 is TGTGCCAGCAGCGGACAGGGGAGCACAGATACGCAGTATTTT.

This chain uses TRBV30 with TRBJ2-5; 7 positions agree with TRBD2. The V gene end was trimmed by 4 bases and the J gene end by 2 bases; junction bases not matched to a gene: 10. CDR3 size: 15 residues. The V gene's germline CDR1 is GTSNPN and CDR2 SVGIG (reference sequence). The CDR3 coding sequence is TGTGCCTGGACGCGACAACTAGCGTCACAAGAGACCCAGTACTTC. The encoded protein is CAWTRQLASQETQYF.

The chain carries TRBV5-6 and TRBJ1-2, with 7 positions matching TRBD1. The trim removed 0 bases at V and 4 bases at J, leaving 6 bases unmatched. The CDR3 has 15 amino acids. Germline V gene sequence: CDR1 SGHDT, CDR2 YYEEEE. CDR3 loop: CASSLGTGYSYGYTF. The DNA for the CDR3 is TGTGCCAGCAGCTTGGGGACAGGTTATAGCTATGGCTACACCTTC.

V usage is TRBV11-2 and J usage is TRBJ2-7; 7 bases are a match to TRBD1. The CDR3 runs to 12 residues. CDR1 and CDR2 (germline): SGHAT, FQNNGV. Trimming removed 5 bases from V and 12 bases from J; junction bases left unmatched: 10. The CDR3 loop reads CASSIRDRIPYF. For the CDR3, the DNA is TGTGCCAGCAGCATAAGGGACAGAATCCCGTACTTC.

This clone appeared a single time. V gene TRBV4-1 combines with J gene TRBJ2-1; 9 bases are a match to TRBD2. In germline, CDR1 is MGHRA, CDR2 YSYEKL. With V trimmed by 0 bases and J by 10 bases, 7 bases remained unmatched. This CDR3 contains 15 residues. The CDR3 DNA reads TGCGCCAGCAGCCAAGATGTTTCGCTAGCGGGGGAGCAGTTCTTC. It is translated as CASSQDVSLAGEQFF.

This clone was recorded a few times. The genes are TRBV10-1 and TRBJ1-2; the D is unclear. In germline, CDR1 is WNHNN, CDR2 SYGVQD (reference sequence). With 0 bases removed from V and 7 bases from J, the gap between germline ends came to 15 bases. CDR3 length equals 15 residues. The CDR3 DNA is TGCGCCAGCAGTGAGTCGAAGGCAGGCCGAAGTGGCTACACCTTC. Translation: CASSESKAGRSGYTF.

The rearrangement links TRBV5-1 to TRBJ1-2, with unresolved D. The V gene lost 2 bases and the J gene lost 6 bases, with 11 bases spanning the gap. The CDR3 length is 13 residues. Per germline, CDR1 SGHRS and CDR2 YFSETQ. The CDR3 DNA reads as TGCGCCAGCAGCTTTCGCCGGGGAGATGGCTACACCTTC. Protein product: CASSFRRGDGYTF.

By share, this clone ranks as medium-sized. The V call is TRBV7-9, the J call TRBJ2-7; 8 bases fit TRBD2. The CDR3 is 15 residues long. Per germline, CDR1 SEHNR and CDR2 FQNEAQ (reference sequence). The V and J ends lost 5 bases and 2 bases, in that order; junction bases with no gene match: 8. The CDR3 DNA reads TGTGCCAGCAGCGGCCGACTAGCGAATACCTACGAGCAGTACTTC. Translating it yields CASSGRLANTYEQYF.

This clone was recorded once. CDR3 sequence reads: CASRAGTSGNGEQFF. For the CDR3, the DNA is TGTGCCAGCAGAGCCGGGACTAGCGGGAACGGTGAGCAGTTCTTC. The V gene is TRBV2, the J gene TRBJ2-1, with 13 bases lining up with TRBD2. V was pared by 6 bases and J by 9 bases, with 8 bases of the junction left unmatched. Germline V gene sequence: CDR1 SNHLY, CDR2 FYNNEI. The CDR3 runs to 15 residues.

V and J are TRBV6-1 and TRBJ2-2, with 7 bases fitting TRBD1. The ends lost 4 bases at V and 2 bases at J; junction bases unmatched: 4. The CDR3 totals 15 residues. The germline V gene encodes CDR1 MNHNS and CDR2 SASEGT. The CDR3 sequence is CASSVGTANTGELFF. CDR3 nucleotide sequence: TGTGCCAGCAGTGTTGGGACAGCCAACACCGGGGAGCTGTTTTTT.

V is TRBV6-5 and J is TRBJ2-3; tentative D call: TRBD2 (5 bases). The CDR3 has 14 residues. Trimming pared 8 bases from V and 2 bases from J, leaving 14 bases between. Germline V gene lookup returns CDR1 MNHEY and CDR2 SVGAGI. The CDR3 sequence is CASAGPQSTDTQYF. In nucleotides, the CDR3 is TGTGCCAGCGCGGGTCCCCAATCCACAGATACGCAGTATTTT.

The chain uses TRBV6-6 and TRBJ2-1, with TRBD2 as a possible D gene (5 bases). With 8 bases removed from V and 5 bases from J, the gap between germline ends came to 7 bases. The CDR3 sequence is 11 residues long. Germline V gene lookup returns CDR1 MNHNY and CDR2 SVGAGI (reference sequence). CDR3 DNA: TGTGCCAGCGGGAGAGACAATGAGCAGTTCTTC. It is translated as CASGRDNEQFF.

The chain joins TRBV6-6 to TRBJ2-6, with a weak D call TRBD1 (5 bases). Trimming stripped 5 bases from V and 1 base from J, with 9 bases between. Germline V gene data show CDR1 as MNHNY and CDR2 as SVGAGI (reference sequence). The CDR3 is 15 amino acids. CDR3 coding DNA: TGTGCCAGCAGTGAGACAGTATCTGGGGCCAACGTCCTGACTTTC. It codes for CASSETVSGANVLTF.

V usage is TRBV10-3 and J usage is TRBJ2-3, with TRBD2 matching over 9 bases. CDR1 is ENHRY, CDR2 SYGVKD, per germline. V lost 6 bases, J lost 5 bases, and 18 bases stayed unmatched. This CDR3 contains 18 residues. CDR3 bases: TGTGCCATCAGCAGGTCCCCCGGGACTAGCACTAGGTTAGATACGCAGTATTTT. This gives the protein CAISRSPGTSTRLDTQYF.

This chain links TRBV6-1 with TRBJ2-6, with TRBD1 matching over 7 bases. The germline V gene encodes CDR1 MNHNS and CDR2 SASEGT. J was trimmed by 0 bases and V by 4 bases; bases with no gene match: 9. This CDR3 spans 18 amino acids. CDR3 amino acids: CASSAPTGVGSGANVLTF. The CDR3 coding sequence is TGTGCCAGCAGTGCCCCTACAGGGGTAGGCTCTGGGGCCAACGTCCTGACTTTC.

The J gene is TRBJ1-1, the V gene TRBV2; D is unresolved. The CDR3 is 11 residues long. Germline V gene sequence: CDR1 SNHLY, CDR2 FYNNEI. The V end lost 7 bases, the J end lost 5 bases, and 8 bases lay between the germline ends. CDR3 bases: TGTGCCAGCACGTTAGAGACTGAAGCTTTCTTT. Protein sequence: CASTLETEAFF.